The rows below give T cell receptor beta chains drawn from one sample of a study of T-cell reconstitution after alpha-beta-depleted transplantation in children. TCRdb called the PCR reads again in MiXCR, with one record for every CDR3 protein. This sample has approximately 350,000 distinct CDR3 sequences, with 10% found just once. Specimen: PBMCs from the stem cell graft donor, collected from the stem cell graft. These receptors all come from a human donor who donated a stem cell graft to a child with acute lymphoblastic leukemia. CDR3s include the opening cysteine and the closing phenylalanine or tryptophan. The D gene is left open where the match is weak. A row's size may be missing; if present it is once, few, many or a size class.

clone_size d_call j_call v_call cdr3_length cdr3_nt cdr3_aa
few TRBD1 TRBJ2-2 TRBV9 16 TGTGCCAGCAGCGTAGGTGGGACAGGAAACACCGGGGAGCTGTTTTTT CASSVGGTGNTGELFF
- TRBD2 TRBJ2-1 TRBV4-3 15 TGCGCCAGCAGCCAAATGGGAGGACTAGCGGGAGCCGAGTTCTTC CASSQMGGLAGAEFF
- TRBD2 TRBJ2-1 TRBV4-1 18 TGCGCCAGCAGCCAAGCCCCAGGGCTAGCGGGAGTGGGCAATGAGCAGTTCTTC CASSQAPGLAGVGNEQFF
many - TRBJ1-6 TRBV20-1 16 TGCAGTGCTAGGCCAGGGGAGGGCTCCTATAATTCACCCCTCCACTTT CSARPGEGSYNSPLHF
few - TRBJ1-6 TRBV5-1 14 TGCGCCAGCAGTTTTAGGGAGGAGACAGGACCCCTCCACTTT CASSFREETGPLHF
many - TRBJ2-5 TRBV5-1 17 TGCGCCAGCAGTCGCTCGTTTAGGGACACTAGCCAAGAGACCCAGTACTTC CASSRSFRDTSQETQYF
- - TRBJ1-2 TRBV5-1 15 TGCGCCAGCAATCTGCTGGGGCGGACCAACTATGGCTACACCTTC CASNLLGRTNYGYTF
many TRBD2 TRBJ2-7 TRBV7-9 15 TGTGCCAGCAGCTTAGTAACTAGCGGGAACTACGAGCAGTACTTC CASSLVTSGNYEQYF
- TRBD1 TRBJ2-3 TRBV6-5 17 TGTGCCAGCAGTTACCCGAGCAAGACAGGGTACACAGATACGCAGTATTTT CASSYPSKTGYTDTQYF
many - TRBJ2-7 TRBV28 16 TGTGCCAGCAGTTCTCGGACAGGGAGGGGTACTACCGAGCAGTACTTC CASSSRTGRGTTEQYF
- TRBD1 TRBJ2-7 TRBV7-2 14 TGTGCCAGCAGCGTCTCCGGGACAGGGGTCGAGCAGTACTTC CASSVSGTGVEQYF
- TRBD2 TRBJ2-7 TRBV7-9 15 TGTGCCAGCAGCTGGACTAGCGGGAGGTCCTACGAGCAGTACTTC CASSWTSGRSYEQYF
- TRBD2 TRBJ2-1 TRBV4-2 16 TGTGCCAGCAGCCAGTTTAGACTAGCGGGAGCTCGGAAGCAGTTCTTC CASSQFRLAGARKQFF
- - TRBJ2-5 TRBV12-3/TRBV12-4 13 TGTGCCAGCAGTTTCTCACAGGCGGCGACCCAGTACTTC CASSFSQAATQYF
few - TRBJ1-6 TRBV20-1 14 TGCAGTGCTAGAGTCGGGAGTGGGAGTTCACCCCTCCACTTT CSARVGSGSSPLHF
- TRBD1 TRBJ2-1 TRBV7-9 17 TGTGCCAGCAGCTTACCTCCGGGACAGGGGGCGATTAATGAGCAGTTCTTC CASSLPPGQGAINEQFF
few - TRBJ1-2 TRBV7-9 14 TGTGCCAGCAGCTCCACGATATACAGGGATGGCTACACCTTC CASSSTIYRDGYTF
- TRBD2 TRBJ2-7 TRBV19 15 TGTGCCAGTAGTATCGAAATAGCGGGACTAGGCGAGCAGTACTTC CASSIEIAGLGEQYF
few TRBD2 TRBJ2-7 TRBV5-1 13 TGCGCCAGCAGCGGGACTAGTCACCACGAGCAGTACTTC CASSGTSHHEQYF
few - TRBJ2-7 TRBV6-1 16 TGTGCCAGCAGACCAGGACTTCGACGGCTTTCCTACGAGCAGTACTTC CASRPGLRRLSYEQYF
- TRBD2 TRBJ2-7 TRBV7-3 14 TGTGCCAGCTCCGGGGCTAGCGGTTCCTACGAGCAGTACTTC CASSGASGSYEQYF
few - TRBJ1-1 TRBV6-1 13 TGTGCCAGCAGTAAAGGGCCCGGCACTGAAGCTTTCTTT CASSKGPGTEAFF
few TRBD2 TRBJ2-7 TRBV10-3 16 TGTGCCATCAGTGAGTCGGCTAGCGGGACCTCCTACGAGCAGTACTTC CAISESASGTSYEQYF
many - TRBJ2-1 TRBV10-2 14 TGCGCCAGCAGGCGGGTACGGGGAGACAATGAGCAGTTCTTC CASRRVRGDNEQFF
- - TRBJ1-4 TRBV6-2/TRBV6-3 14 TGTGCCAGCAGGGGATCGGGAAATGGTGAAAAACTGTTTTTT CASRGSGNGEKLFF
- - TRBJ2-5 TRBV7-7 14 TGTGCTAGCACCAGCAATCCCGCGGGGGAGACCCAGTACTTC CASTSNPAGETQYF
- - TRBJ2-3 TRBV24-1 11 TGTGCCACCAGCGACCCAGATACGCAGTATTTT CATSDPDTQYF
few TRBD1 TRBJ2-7 TRBV5-4 16 TGTGCCAGCAGCCAGGCCTCGGGACAGACCCTCTACGAGCAGTACTTC CASSQASGQTLYEQYF
- TRBD2 TRBJ2-1 TRBV2 19 TGTGCCAGCACGGGATCCGGGACTAGCGGAGCCCAGCCCTACAATGAGCAGTTCTTC CASTGSGTSGAQPYNEQFF
few TRBD2 TRBJ2-3 TRBV10-3 14 TGTGCCATCAGTTCCGGGACTAGCGCCGATACGCAGTATTTT CAISSGTSADTQYF
- - TRBJ2-3 TRBV4-3 18 TGCGCCAGCAGCCAAGGAGGCGCAGGGGCCCTTGCGGCAGATACGCAGTATTTT CASSQGGAGALAADTQYF